What follows is one TCR beta chain and its context. Its antigen remains unknown. From its re-call of the 5' RACE reads, TCRdb lists each CDR3 protein once, without DNA. The data show roughly 320,000 distinct CDR3 sequences, and the top ten clones hold about 5%. This specimen comes from a study of monozygotic twins with inflammatory bowel disease. Broader study findings: IBD patients share fewer clonotypes with other people than healthy twins do, especially with disease activity. Variability may have been added to patient repertoires by differing immunosuppressive treatments.

The CDR3 extends over 14 amino acids. Per the germline V gene, CDR1 is SGHRS and CDR2 is YFSETQ. The receptor was derived from a human donor with ulcerative colitis or Crohn's disease, or a healthy co-twin of an affected twin (not recorded which). Sequenced: blood. J is TRBJ2-1 and V is TRBV5-1; TCRdb designates TRBD2, a call that cannot be tested without DNA. CDR3 protein: CASTYSGAYNEQFF. The full variable domain, rest sourced from reference TRBV5-1 and TRBJ2-1, is KAGVTQTPRYLIKTRGQQVTLSCSPISGHRSVSWYQQTPGQGLQFLFEYFSETQRNKGNFPGRFSGRQFSNSRSEMNVSTLELGDSALYLCASTYSGAYNEQFFGPGTRLTVL.